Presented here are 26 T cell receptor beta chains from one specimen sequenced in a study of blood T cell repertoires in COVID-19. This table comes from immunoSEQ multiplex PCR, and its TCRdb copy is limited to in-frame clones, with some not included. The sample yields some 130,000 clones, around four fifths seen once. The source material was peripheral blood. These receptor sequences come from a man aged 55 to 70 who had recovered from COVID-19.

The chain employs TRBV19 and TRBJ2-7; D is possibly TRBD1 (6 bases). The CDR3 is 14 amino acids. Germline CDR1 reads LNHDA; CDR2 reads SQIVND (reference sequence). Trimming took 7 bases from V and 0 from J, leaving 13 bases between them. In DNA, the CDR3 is TGTGCCAGTAAGGAACAGGACAGCTCCTACGAGCAGTACTTC. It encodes CASKEQDSSYEQYF.

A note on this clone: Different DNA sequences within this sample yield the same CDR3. This chain's CDR3 is CASSLGQGGTDTQYF. CDR3 bases: TGCGCCAGCAGCCTAGGACAGGGTGGCACAGATACGCAGTATTTT. The chain combines TRBV5-1 with TRBJ2-3; TRBD1 aligns across 8 bases. Trimming cost V 4 bases and J 1 base; bases outside gene matches: 5. Germline assignment: CDR1 SGHRS and CDR2 YFSETQ. This CDR3 comprises 15 residues.

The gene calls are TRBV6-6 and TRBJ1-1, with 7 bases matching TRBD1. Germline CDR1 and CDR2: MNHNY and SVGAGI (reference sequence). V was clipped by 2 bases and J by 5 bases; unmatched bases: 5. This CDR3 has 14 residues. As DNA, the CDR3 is TGTGCCAGCAGTTACCGACAGGGTGGGACTGAAGCTTTCTTT. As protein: CASSYRQGGTEAFF.

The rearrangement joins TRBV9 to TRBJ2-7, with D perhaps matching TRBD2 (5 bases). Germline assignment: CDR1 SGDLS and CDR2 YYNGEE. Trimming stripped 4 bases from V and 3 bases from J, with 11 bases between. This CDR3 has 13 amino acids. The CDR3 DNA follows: TGTGCCAGCAGCCTGAGGGTTGGCTACGAGCAGTACTTC. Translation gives CASSLRVGYEQYF. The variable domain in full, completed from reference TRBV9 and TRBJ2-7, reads DSGVTQTPKHLITATGQRVTLRCSPRSGDLSVYWYQQSLDQGLQFLIQYYNGEERAKGNILERFSAQQFPDLHSELNLSSLELGDSALYFCASSLRVGYEQYFGPGTRLTVT.

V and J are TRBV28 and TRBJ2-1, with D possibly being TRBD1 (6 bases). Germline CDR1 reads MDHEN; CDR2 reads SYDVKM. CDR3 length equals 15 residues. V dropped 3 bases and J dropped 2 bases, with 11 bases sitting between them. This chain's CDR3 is CASSLGAPAYNEQFF. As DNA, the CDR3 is TGTGCCAGCAGTTTGGGGGCCCCAGCCTACAATGAGCAGTTCTTC.

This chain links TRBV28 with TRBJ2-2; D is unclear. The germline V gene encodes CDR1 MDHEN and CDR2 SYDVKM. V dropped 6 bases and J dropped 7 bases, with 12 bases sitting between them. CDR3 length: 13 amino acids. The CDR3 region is CASRQVLIGELFF. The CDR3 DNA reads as TGTGCCAGCAGGCAGGTCTTGATCGGGGAGCTGTTTTTT.

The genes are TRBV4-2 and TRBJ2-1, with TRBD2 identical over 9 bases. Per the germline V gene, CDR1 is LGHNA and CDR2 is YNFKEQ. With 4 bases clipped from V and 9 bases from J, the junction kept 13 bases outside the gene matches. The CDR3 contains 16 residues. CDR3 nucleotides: TGTGCCAGCAGCCGCTTTAGGGGCGGGGGGGTGAGTGAGCAGTTCTTC. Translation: CASSRFRGGGVSEQFF.

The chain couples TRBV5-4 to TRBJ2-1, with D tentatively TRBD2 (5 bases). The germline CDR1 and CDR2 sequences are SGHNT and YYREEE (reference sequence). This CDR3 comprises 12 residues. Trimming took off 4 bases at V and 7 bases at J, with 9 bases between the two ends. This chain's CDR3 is CASSPPGNEQFF. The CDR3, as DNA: TGTGCCAGCAGCCCTCCGGGGAATGAGCAGTTCTTC. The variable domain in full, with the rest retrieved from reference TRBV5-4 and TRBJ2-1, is ETGVTQSPTHLIKTRGQQVTLRCSSQSGHNTVSWYQQALGQGPQFIFQYYREEENGRGNFPPRFSGLQFPNYSSELNVNALELDDSALYLCASSPPGNEQFFGPGTRLTVL.

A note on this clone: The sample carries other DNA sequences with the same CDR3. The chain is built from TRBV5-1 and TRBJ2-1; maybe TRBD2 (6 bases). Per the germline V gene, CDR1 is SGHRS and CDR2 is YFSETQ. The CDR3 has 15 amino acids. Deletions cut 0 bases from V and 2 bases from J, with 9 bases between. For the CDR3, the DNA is TGCGCCAGCAGCTTGGGCGGAGGGACCTACAATGAGCAGTTCTTC. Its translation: CASSLGGGTYNEQFF.

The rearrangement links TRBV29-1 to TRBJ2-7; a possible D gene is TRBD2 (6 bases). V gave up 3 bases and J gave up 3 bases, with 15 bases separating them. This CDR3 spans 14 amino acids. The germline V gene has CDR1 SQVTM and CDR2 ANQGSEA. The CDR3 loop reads CSVDPGEGVYEQYF. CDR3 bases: TGCAGCGTTGATCCGGGGGAAGGGGTCTACGAGCAGTACTTC.

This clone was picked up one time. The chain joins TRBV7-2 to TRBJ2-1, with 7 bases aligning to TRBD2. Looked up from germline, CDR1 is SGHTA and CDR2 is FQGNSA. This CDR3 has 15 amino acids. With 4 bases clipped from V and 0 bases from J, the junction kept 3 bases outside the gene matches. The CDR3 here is CASSSSGNSYNEQFF. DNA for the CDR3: TGTGCCAGCAGCTCAAGCGGGAACTCCTACAATGAGCAGTTCTTC.

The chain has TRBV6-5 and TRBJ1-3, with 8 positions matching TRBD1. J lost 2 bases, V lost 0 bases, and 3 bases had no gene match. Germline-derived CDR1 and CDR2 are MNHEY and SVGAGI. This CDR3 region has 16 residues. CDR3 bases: TGTGCCAGCAGTTACTCGATCAGGGGGCCTGGAAACACCATATATTTT. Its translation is CASSYSIRGPGNTIYF.

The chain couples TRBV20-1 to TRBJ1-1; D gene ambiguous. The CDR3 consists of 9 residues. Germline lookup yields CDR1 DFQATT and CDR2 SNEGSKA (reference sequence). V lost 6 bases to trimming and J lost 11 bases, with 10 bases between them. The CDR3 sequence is CSAMGRAFF. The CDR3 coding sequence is TGCAGTGCGATGGGCAGGGCTTTCTTT.

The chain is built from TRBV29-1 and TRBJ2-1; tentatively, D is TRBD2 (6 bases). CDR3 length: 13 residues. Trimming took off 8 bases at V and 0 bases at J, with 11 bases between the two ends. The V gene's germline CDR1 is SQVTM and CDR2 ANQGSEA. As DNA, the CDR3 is TGCAGCCTACGGCGGGGCTCCTACAATGAGCAGTTCTTC. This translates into CSLRRGSYNEQFF.

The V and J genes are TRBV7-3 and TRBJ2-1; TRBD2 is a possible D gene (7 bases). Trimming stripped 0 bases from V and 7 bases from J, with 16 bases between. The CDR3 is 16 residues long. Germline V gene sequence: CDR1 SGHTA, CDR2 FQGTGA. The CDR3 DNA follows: TGTGCCAGCAGCTTAACGGGGGCGGGAGCCCCTAATGAGCAGTTCTTC. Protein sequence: CASSLTGAGAPNEQFF.

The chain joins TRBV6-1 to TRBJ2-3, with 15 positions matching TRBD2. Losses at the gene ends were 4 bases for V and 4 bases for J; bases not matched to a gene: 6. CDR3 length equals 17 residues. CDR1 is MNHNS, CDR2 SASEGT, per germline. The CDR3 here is CASSGGRTSGGADTQYF. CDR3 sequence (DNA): TGTGCCAGCAGTGGCGGTAGGACTAGCGGGGGGGCAGATACGCAGTATTTT.

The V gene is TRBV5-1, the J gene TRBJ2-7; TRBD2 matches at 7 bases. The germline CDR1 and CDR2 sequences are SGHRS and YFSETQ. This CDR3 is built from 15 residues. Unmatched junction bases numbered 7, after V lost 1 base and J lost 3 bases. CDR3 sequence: CASSLKWPGGYEQYF. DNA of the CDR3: TGCGCCAGCAGCTTGAAGTGGCCGGGGGGCTACGAGCAGTACTTC.

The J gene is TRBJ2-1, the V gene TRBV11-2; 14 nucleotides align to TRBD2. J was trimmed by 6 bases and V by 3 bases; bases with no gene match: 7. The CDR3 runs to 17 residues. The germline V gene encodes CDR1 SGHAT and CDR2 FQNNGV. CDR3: CASSFGLAGGQGNEQFF. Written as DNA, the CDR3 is TGTGCCAGCAGCTTCGGACTAGCGGGGGGTCAGGGCAATGAGCAGTTCTTC.

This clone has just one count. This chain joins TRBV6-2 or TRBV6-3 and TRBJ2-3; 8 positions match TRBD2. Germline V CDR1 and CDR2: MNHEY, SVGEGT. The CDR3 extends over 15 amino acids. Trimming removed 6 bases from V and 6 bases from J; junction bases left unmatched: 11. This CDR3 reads CASSPLAGGGDTQYF. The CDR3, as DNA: TGTGCCAGCAGCCCACTGGCGGGAGGAGGGGATACGCAGTATTTT.

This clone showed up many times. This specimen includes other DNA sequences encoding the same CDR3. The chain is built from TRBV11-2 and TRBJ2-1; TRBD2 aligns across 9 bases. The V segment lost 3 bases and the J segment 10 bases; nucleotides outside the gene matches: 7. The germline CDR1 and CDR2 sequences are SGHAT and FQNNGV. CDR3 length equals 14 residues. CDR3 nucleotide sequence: TGTGCCAGCAGCTTGCGGGGGGCGGGGGGGGAGCAGTTCTTC. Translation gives CASSLRGAGGEQFF.

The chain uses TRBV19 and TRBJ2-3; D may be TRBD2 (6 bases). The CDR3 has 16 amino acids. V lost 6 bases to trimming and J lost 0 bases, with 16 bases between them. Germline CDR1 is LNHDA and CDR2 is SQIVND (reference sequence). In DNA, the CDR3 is TGTGCCAGTAGCGCCAAAGCGGGCCGTAGCACAGATACGCAGTATTTT. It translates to CASSAKAGRSTDTQYF.

CDR3 protein: CASSPHQGTTNYGYTF. The DNA for the CDR3 is TGTGCCAGCAGCCCCCACCAGGGGACAACTAACTATGGCTACACCTTC. The chain uses TRBV7-2 and TRBJ1-2; D possibly corresponds to TRBD1 (6 bases). Germline assignment: CDR1 SGHTA and CDR2 FQGNSA. The length of the CDR3 is 16 residues. Between the trimmed V and J ends, which lost 5 bases and 0 bases, there was a span of 16 bases.

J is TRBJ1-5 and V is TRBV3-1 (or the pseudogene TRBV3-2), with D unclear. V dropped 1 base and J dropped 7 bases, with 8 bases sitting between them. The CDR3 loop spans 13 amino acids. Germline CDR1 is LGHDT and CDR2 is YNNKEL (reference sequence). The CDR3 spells CASSQVPEQPQHF. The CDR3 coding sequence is TGTGCCAGCAGCCAAGTACCGGAGCAGCCCCAGCATTTT.

The CDR3 region is CASSHNWGGENEAFF. CDR3 sequence (DNA): TGTGCCAGCAGCCACAATTGGGGGGGCGAAAATGAAGCTTTCTTT. This chain connects TRBV3-1 (or the pseudogene TRBV3-2) to TRBJ1-1; tentative D call: TRBD1 (6 bases). Germline V CDR1 and CDR2: LGHDT, YNNKEL (reference sequence). Trimming shortened V by 3 bases and J by 7 bases, and 18 bases separated the two germline ends. The CDR3 covers 15 residues.

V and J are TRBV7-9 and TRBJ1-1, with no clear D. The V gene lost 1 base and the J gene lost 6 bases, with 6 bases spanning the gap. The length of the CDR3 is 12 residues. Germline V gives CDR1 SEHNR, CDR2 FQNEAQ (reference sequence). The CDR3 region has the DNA TGTGCCAGCAGCTTAGGTGGGCCTGAAGCTTTCTTT. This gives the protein CASSLGGPEAFF.

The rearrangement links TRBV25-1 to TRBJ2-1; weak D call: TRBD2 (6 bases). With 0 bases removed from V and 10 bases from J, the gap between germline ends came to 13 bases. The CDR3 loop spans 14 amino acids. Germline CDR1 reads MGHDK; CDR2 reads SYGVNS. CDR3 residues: CASSEYSGRGEQFF. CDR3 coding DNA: TGTGCCAGCAGTGAATACAGCGGGCGGGGAGAGCAGTTCTTC. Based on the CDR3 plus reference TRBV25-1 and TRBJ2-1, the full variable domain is EADIYQTPRYLVIGTGKKITLECSQTMGHDKMYWYQQDPGMELHLIHYSYGVNSTEKGDLSSESTVSRIRTEHFPLTLESARPSHTSQYLCASSEYSGRGEQFFGPGTRLTVL.